The present entry profiles one T cell receptor (beta chain) with its context. Its antigen is as yet unknown. The sample originates from a study of OX40 agonist ivuxolimab in advanced cancers. Study at large: Patients were dosed with the agonistic anti-OX40 (CD134) antibody ivuxolimab. From roughly 20 to 85 years was the age range, with a mean of around 54 years, and roughly 83% were male. Study conclusions and caveats: Among T cells, CD8+ cells averaged more expanded clones than CD4+ cells. Clonal expansion from baseline to week 6 occurred in both CD4+ and CD8+ T cells.

Sequenced by immunoSEQ multiplex PCR; TCRdb stores in-frame clones only, minus some. The table has 60,000 to 100,000 clones, around 80% seen once. Germline CDR1 reads SGHNT; CDR2 reads YYREEE (reference sequence). This CDR3 region has 13 residues. Between the trimmed V and J ends, which lost 0 bases and 1 base, there was a span of 4 bases. This receptor was taken from an adult with an advanced solid tumor such as melanoma, head and neck, liver or kidney cancer. This rearrangement joins TRBV5-4 to TRBJ1-1, with no clear D. Here the sequenced sample was CD4+ or CD8+ T cells sorted from blood, taken in a trial of the OX40 agonist ivuxolimab. In nucleotides, the CDR3 is TGTGCCAGCAGCTTGGTTTCGAACACTGAAGCTTTCTTT. Translation gives CASSLVSNTEAFF.